Sequencing of this T cell receptor beta chain was carried out in a study of shared clonotypes between healthy human individuals. Method: immunoSEQ multiplex PCR; TCRdb's copy keeps in-frame clones and lacks some. The profile shows millions of clones, approximately 93% of them singletons. Comment on this clone: Antigen: not known.

The V gene end was trimmed by 4 bases and the J gene end by 3 bases; junction bases not matched to a gene: 7. Germline lookup yields CDR1 MNHEY and CDR2 SMNVEV (reference sequence). The CDR3 contains 15 residues. Adults of Caucasian background living in Nashville, Tennessee made up all donors. Study-wide points: Researchers sampled blood only, noting tissue repertoires likely differ. Sharing of clonotypes among donors was expected to vary with sequencing depth.

Material for sequencing was naive CD4+ T cells from PBMCs. Subset given: CD45RA+ positively selected. This receptor was obtained from a man aged 18-30 years in good health. Some clones in this sample may be carry-over from other donors' samples. This chain joins TRBV27 and TRBJ2-7, with TRBD2 identical over 9 bases. The CDR3, as DNA: TGTGCCAGCAGTTCACTAGCGGGCGTTTACTACGAGCAGTACTTC. It encodes CASSSLAGVYYEQYF.